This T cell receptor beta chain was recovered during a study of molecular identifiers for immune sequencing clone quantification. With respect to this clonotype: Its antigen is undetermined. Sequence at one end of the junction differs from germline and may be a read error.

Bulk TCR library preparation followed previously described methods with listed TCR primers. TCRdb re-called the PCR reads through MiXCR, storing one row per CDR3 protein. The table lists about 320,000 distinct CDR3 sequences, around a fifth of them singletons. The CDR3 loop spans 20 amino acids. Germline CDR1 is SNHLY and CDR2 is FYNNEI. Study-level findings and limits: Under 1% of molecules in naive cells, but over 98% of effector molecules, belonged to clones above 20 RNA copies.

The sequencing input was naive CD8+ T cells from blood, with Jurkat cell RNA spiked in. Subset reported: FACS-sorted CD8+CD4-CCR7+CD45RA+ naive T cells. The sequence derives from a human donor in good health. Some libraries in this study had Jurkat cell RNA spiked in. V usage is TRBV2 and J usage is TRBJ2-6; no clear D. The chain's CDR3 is CAGSRPPPAAPYSGANVLTF. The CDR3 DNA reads TGTGCCGGCAGTAGGCCCCCTCCGGCAGCACCCTACTCTGGGGCCAACGTCCTGACTTTC.